This TCR beta chain was captured by sequencing in a study of early T cells in non-severe SARS-CoV-2 infection. Study overall: Bulk RNA taken from unsorted whole blood was sequenced, leaving chains unpaired. Whole-study results and caveats: VDJdb-based matching was biased toward anti-spike CD8 responses and missed private and CD4 specificities.

V lost 1 base to trimming and J lost 0 bases; unmatched junction nucleotides: 11. The CDR3 runs 19 residues. Germline V lookup: CDR1 MNHNS, CDR2 SASEGT. Each cDNA molecule carried a unique molecular identifier. TCRdb re-analysed the 5' RACE reads in MiXCR, keeping a single row per CDR3 protein. The repertoire holds just over 60,000 distinct CDR3 sequences, roughly a tenth seen once, with 1.2% in the top ten. This clonotype was detected a few times. Its antigen is still unknown. The receptor was derived from an adult who was a healthcare worker with PCR-confirmed SARS-CoV-2 infection or an uninfected control (not recorded which). The chain carries TRBV6-1 and TRBJ2-2, with TRBD1 matching over 7 bases. What was sequenced was whole blood. CDR3 DNA: TGTGCCAGCAGTGAAGGGGACAGCCTTTTTAACGCGAACACCGGGGAGCTGTTTTTT. This encodes CASSEGDSLFNANTGELFF.